This passage covers 6 T cell receptor beta chains from one sample sequenced in a study of identical twins. TCRdb analysed the 5' RACE reads with MiXCR anew, one entry per CDR3 protein. The repertoire consists of 420,000 or so distinct CDR3 sequences, with roughly 20% occurring once and the leading ten covering roughly 12%. Input material: naive T cells sorted from blood. Receptors were obtained from a man aged 45-60 years in good health.

The chain carries TRBV28 and TRBJ2-2; D gene unclear. Germline CDR1 and CDR2: MDHEN and SYDVKM. With 7 bases removed from V and 3 bases from J, the gap between germline ends came to 9 bases. This CDR3 contains 13 residues. In DNA, the CDR3 is TGTGCCAGCATTGCGGTGTACACCGGGGAGCTGTTTTTT. Protein product: CASIAVYTGELFF.

CDR3 sequence: CASSLKGESETQYF. The CDR3 nucleotides read TGTGCCAGCAGCTTAAAGGGGGAGTCTGAGACCCAGTACTTC. The V and J genes are TRBV7-2 and TRBJ2-5, with a tentative D call TRBD1 (6 bases). This CDR3 spans 14 amino acids. Germline CDR1 is SGHTA and CDR2 is FQGNSA. V was clipped by 2 bases and J by 5 bases, with 12 bases between them.

The V call is TRBV19, the J call TRBJ2-1; TRBD2 agrees at 8 bases. The junction had 4 bases not matched to a gene; V was cut back by 4 bases and J by 2 bases. CDR1 is LNHDA, CDR2 SQIVND, per germline (reference sequence). There are 15 residues in the CDR3. The CDR3 DNA reads as TGTGCCAGTAGTACTAGCGGGCATCCCTACAATGAGCAGTTCTTC. Protein sequence: CASSTSGHPYNEQFF.

This clonotype has a handful of counts. The chain joins TRBV7-2 to TRBJ2-1, with 9 nucleotides matching TRBD2. Germline-derived CDR1 and CDR2 are SGHTA and FQGNSA. V lost 2 bases, J lost 8 bases, and 7 bases stayed unmatched. The CDR3 is made up of 15 amino acids. The CDR3 is CASSLLGLASDEQFF. CDR3 nucleotide sequence: TGTGCCAGCAGCTTATTGGGACTAGCAAGCGATGAGCAGTTCTTC.

This clonotype occurred once. V and J are TRBV7-9 and TRBJ1-1; 8 bases align to TRBD1. The V segment lost 5 bases and the J segment 5 bases; nucleotides outside the gene matches: 10. The germline V gene encodes CDR1 SEHNR and CDR2 FQNEAQ (reference sequence). This CDR3 is 15 amino acids long. In DNA form, the CDR3 reads TGTGCCAGCAGCCCCCTTGGACAGGGCCTAACTGAAGCTTTCTTT. Amino acids: CASSPLGQGLTEAFF.

This clonotype was seen repeatedly, ten times or more. This sequence joins TRBV19 and TRBJ1-4; the D is unclear. This CDR3 has 14 amino acids. Trimming shortened V by 7 bases and J by 6 bases, and 15 bases separated the two germline ends. The germline CDR1 and CDR2 sequences are LNHDA and SQIVND (reference sequence). CDR3 in amino acids: CASTLRTLDEKLFF. CDR3 DNA: TGTGCCAGTACCCTCCGGACTTTGGATGAAAAACTGTTTTTT. Looking up the rest from reference TRBV19 and TRBJ1-4 gives the full variable domain: DGGITQSPKYLFRKEGQNVTLSCEQNLNHDAMYWYRQDPGQGLRLIYYSQIVNDFQKGDIAEGYSVSREKKESFPLTVTSAQKNPTAFYLCASTLRTLDEKLFFGSGTQLSVL.